This is a list of T cell receptor beta chains from one sample in a study of CD8 T cells in ankylosing spondylitis. TCRdb fed the 5' RACE reads into MiXCR, producing one record per CDR3 protein. Of about 220,000 distinct CDR3 sequences in the sample, approximately 10% were seen once. Sequenced material: blood, either unsorted or a sorted T cell fraction (not recorded which). These receptor sequences come from a male donor with ankylosing spondylitis or in good health (not recorded which). The CDR3 runs from the conserved cysteine through the conserved F or W. D genes are given only for firm matches. A clone size is listed for some rows: how often the clone was seen (once, few, many), or a class if it is expanded.

TRBD2	many	TRBJ2-5	TRBV20-1	TGCAGTGCTCCCCTAGCGGGGCCACAAGAGACCCAGTACTTC	CSAPLAGPQETQYF
TRBD2	many	TRBJ2-5	TRBV7-2	TGTGCCAGCAGCTTAGTGGGACTAGCGGGGGGGCAAGAGACCCAGTACTTC	CASSLVGLAGGQETQYF
NA	few	TRBJ2-3	TRBV29-1	TGCGTGACAGATACGCAGTATTTT	CVTDTQYF
NA	NA	TRBJ1-2	TRBV7-2	TGTGCCAGCAGCTCTAGCCGGAGGGGGAACTATGGCTACACCTTC	CASSSSRRGNYGYTF
NA	many	TRBJ1-2	TRBV5-6	TGTGCCAGCAGCTTGGGTAGTTCCTATGGCTACACCTTC	CASSLGSSYGYTF
NA	few	TRBJ2-5	TRBV10-3	TGTGCCATCACTGGGGGACCCCAAGAGACCCAGTACTTC	CAITGGPQETQYF
NA	NA	TRBJ2-2	TRBV20-1	TGCAGTGCTAGAGTTTCTAGTTCTGGGGAGCTGTTTTTT	CSARVSSSGELFF
NA	many	TRBJ2-1	TRBV24-1	TGTGCCACCAGTGTCAGGGGTTTTGAGCAGTTCTTC	CATSVRGFEQFF
NA	NA	TRBJ1-5	TRBV6-1	TGTGCCAGCAGTGAAGTAAGCGTCAATCAGCCCCAGCATTTT	CASSEVSVNQPQHF
NA	many	TRBJ1-2	TRBV5-8	TGTGCCAGCAGCTTGATTAGCCAGGCGATTAACTATGGCTACACCTTC	CASSLISQAINYGYTF
NA	many	TRBJ2-4	TRBV5-1	TGCGCCAGCAGCTTGCTGAATGGACAAGAGCACATTCAGTACTTC	CASSLLNGQEHIQYF
NA	many	TRBJ1-6	TRBV7-9	TGTGCCAGCAGTATGGACAGTAATTCACCCCTCCACTTT	CASSMDSNSPLHF
TRBD1	few	TRBJ1-2	TRBV12-3/TRBV12-4	TGTGCCAGCAGACGGGGACAGGTGAACTATGGCTACACCTTC	CASRRGQVNYGYTF
TRBD2	many	TRBJ2-3	TRBV20-1	TGCAGTGCTAGAGATTTGAAGACTAGCTCGGCTGCAGATACGCAGTATTTT	CSARDLKTSSAADTQYF
NA	many	TRBJ2-1	TRBV7-3	TGTGCCAGCAGCCCGCCGGGACAAGTTGGGAATGAGCAGTTCTTC	CASSPPGQVGNEQFF
NA	many	TRBJ2-3	TRBV6-5	TGTGCCCTACGCAGCACAGATACGCAGTATTTT	CALRSTDTQYF
NA	many	TRBJ2-7	TRBV20-1	TGCAGTGCCCCTGGGCCCTTGACCTACGAGCAGTACTTC	CSAPGPLTYEQYF
NA	many	TRBJ1-1	TRBV5-8	TGTGCCAGCAGCAAAGGGGTGAACACTGAAGCTTTCTTT	CASSKGVNTEAFF
NA	few	TRBJ1-6	TRBV3-1	TGTGCCAGCAGCCAAATCCCAGGCCCACCCCTCCACTTT	CASSQIPGPPLHF
NA	NA	TRBJ2-7	TRBV28	TGTGCCAGCAGTTTTGCCCCAGGGGGGGGCTACGAGCAGTACTTC	CASSFAPGGGYEQYF
NA	few	TRBJ1-6	TRBV9	TGTGCCAGCAGCGTAGCCGGGGGTACTTCACCCCTCCACTTT	CASSVAGGTSPLHF
TRBD1	many	TRBJ1-3	TRBV6-1	TGTGCCAGCAGTATTCAGGGGGGTGGAAACACCATATATTTT	CASSIQGGGNTIYF
NA	many	TRBJ1-1	TRBV14	TGTGCCAGCAGCCAGACGACCGGCACTGAAGCTTTCTTT	CASSQTTGTEAFF
NA	many	TRBJ2-1	TRBV20-1	TGCAGTGCTAGAGAAGAGTTGAGATTACCCTACAATGAGCAGTTCTTC	CSAREELRLPYNEQFF
NA	few	TRBJ2-2	TRBV11-2	TGTGCCAGCAGCTTAGGAACTAGAGATACCGGGGAGCTGTTTTTT	CASSLGTRDTGELFF
TRBD2	many	TRBJ2-3	TRBV5-1	TGCGCCAGCAGCTTCGGGAGCGGGGGGGCCTTGAGCACAGATACGCAGTATTTT	CASSFGSGGALSTDTQYF
TRBD1	few	TRBJ2-3	TRBV18	TGTGCCAGCTCACCCGGGGACAGGGCCGGTACGCAGTATTTT	CASSPGDRAGTQYF
NA	many	TRBJ1-1	TRBV5-1	TGCGCCAGCAGCTTATACAGGAGCGGTGGGACTGAAGCTTTCTTT	CASSLYRSGGTEAFF
TRBD1	many	TRBJ2-3	TRBV7-3	TGTGCCAGCAGCTCGTGGACAGGCGCAGGCACAGATACGCAGTATTTT	CASSSWTGAGTDTQYF
TRBD1	NA	TRBJ2-7	TRBV5-1	TGCGCCAGCAGCCCACAGGGGGACCATTACGAGCAGTACTTC	CASSPQGDHYEQYF
NA	NA	TRBJ2-6	TRBV14	TGTGCCAGCAGCCAAGGGGGTCCCATGTCTGGGGCCAACGTCCTGACTTTC	CASSQGGPMSGANVLTF
TRBD1	many	TRBJ2-1	TRBV20-1	TGCAGTGCTAGAGACCTCAGGGGGCGAAATGAGCAGTTCTTC	CSARDLRGRNEQFF
TRBD1	many	TRBJ1-2	TRBV27	TGTGCCAGCAGTTTATCCCCACAGGGGGCTCTATCCTACACCTTC	CASSLSPQGALSYTF
TRBD2	many	TRBJ2-1	TRBV7-2	TGTGCCAGCAGCCTCGCCAGCGGGGGCCTCTACAATGAGCAGTTCTTC	CASSLASGGLYNEQFF
TRBD1	many	TRBJ1-5	TRBV5-1	TGCGCCAGCAGCTTGGTGGACAGGGGTAAGGTCAATCAGCCCCAGCATTTT	CASSLVDRGKVNQPQHF
NA	many	TRBJ2-7	TRBV29-1	TGCAGCGTTTCCGTCGACGGATACGAGCAGTACTTC	CSVSVDGYEQYF
NA	many	TRBJ1-6	TRBV12-3/TRBV12-4	TGTGCCAGCAGTTCCCTTGAACTGGTTTCAAGCTCCTATAATTCACCCCTCCACTTT	CASSSLELVSSSYNSPLHF
TRBD1	few	TRBJ2-2	TRBV19	TGTGCCAGCTTGAATAGGGGACAGGGGATCACCGGGGAGCTGTTTTTT	CASLNRGQGITGELFF
NA	many	TRBJ1-6	TRBV11-1	TGTGCCAGCAGCTTAAATTTGGATTCACCCCTCCACTTT	CASSLNLDSPLHF
TRBD1	many	TRBJ2-3	TRBV5-1	TGCGCCAGCACCGACAGGGGGGGCCCAGATACGCAGTATTTT	CASTDRGGPDTQYF
TRBD1	many	TRBJ2-7	TRBV25-1	TGTGCCAGCAGTGGGGACAGCCCCTACGAGCAGTACTTC	CASSGDSPYEQYF
NA	few	TRBJ2-1	TRBV28	TGTGCCAGCAGTTCTTTACGCTTGAGTGAGCAGTTCTTC	CASSSLRLSEQFF